The T cell receptor beta chain under discussion was sequenced for a study of blood T cells in healthy people across ages. Primers used in a second PCR of about 6 to 11 cycles were a sample-barcoded 5' primer and a J-beta primer mix. A template-switch adaptor with 12 random nucleotides tagged each cDNA molecule. In TCRdb, the 5' RACE reads were re-called with MiXCR into one record per CDR3 protein. The sample includes about 1.4 million distinct CDR3 sequences, approximately 59% seen only once; the top ten take over 6.5%. Each sample used at least 6.5 million PBMCs. Remarks on this clonotype: Its specificity is not known.

V gave up 0 bases and J gave up 6 bases; unmatched junction bases: 6. The CDR3 covers 15 residues. Germline V gene sequence: CDR1 MGHRA, CDR2 YSYEKL. Study conclusions and caveats: Observed TCR beta diversity per million T cells went down as age went up. This fall followed a roughly linear course with age.

The source of this sequence is a young man in good health. The material sequenced was blood. The chain employs TRBV4-1 and TRBJ1-1; 8 bases agree with TRBD1. The CDR3 is CASSQDRQGRSEAFF. In DNA form, the CDR3 reads TGCGCCAGCAGCCAAGATCGACAGGGGAGGTCTGAAGCTTTCTTT.